These T cell receptor beta chains were read from a single sample in a study of OX40 agonist ivuxolimab in advanced cancers. Data came from immunoSEQ multiplex PCR; TCRdb stores just in-frame clones and leaves some out. The sample lists about 46,000 clones, about 88% occurring once. The sample was CD4+ or CD8+ T cells sorted from blood, taken in a trial of the OX40 agonist ivuxolimab. These receptors all come from an adult with an advanced solid tumor such as melanoma, head and neck, liver or kidney cancer. Each CDR3 is given with its conserved first and last residue. The D gene is left open where the match is weak. The size of a clone is reported for some rows only, either as once, few or many, or as a class for expanded clones.

DNA	CDR3	size	J	length	D	V
TGTGCCAGCAGCCAACTTTCGAACATGGGAGTCTCCTACGAGCAGTACTTC	CASSQLSNMGVSYEQYF	.	TRBJ2-7	17	.	TRBV4-2
TGCGCCAGCAGCTTAGAGGTAGGAGGAAGAGAAGCTTTCTTT	CASSLEVGGREAFF	.	TRBJ1-1	14	.	TRBV5-1
TGTGCCAGTCTCGGAGAGGCCGGGGAGCTGTTTTTT	CASLGEAGELFF	.	TRBJ2-2	12	.	TRBV19
TGCGCCAGCAAATCAGCGGGAGTGGACAATGAGCAGTTCTTC	CASKSAGVDNEQFF	.	TRBJ2-1	14	TRBD2	TRBV10-2
TGTGCCAGCCTGACTAGCGGGGTCTACGAGCAGTACTTC	CASLTSGVYEQYF	.	TRBJ2-7	13	TRBD2	TRBV2
TGTGCCAGCAGCTTACAGGGACAAGAGACCCAGTACTTC	CASSLQGQETQYF	once	TRBJ2-5	13	.	TRBV13
TGTGCCAGCAGCGTCTCCGGACCCTTAGAGACGCAGTATTTT	CASSVSGPLETQYF	.	TRBJ2-3	14	.	TRBV9
TGTGCCAGCAGTTATCTCTGGGGGGAGAAAAACATTCAGTACTTC	CASSYLWGEKNIQYF	once	TRBJ2-4	15	.	TRBV6-5
TGTGCCAGCTCACCACCCAACGCGGGAGCGAAAACAGATACGCAGTATTTT	CASSPPNAGAKTDTQYF	once	TRBJ2-3	17	TRBD2	TRBV18
TGCGCCAGCAGTGAGTCGAGGCACCAAGAGACCCAGTACTTC	CASSESRHQETQYF	.	TRBJ2-5	14	.	TRBV10-1